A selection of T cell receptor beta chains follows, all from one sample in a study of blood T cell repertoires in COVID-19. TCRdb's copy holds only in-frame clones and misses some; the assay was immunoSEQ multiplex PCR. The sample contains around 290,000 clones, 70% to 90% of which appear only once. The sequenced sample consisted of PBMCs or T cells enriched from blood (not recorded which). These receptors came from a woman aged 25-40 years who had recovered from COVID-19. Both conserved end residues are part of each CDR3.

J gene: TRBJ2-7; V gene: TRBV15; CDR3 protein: CATSLNQGASYEQYF
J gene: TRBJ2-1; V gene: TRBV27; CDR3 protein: CASRQLAGSYNEQFF
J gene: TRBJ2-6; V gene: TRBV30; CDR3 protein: CAWRGVSGANVLTF
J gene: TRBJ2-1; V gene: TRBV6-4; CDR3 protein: CASSDSASGYNEQFF
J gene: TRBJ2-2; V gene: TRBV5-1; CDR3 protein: CASSLAVTGELFF
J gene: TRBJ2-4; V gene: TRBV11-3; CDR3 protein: CASSPRGATGGAKNIQYF
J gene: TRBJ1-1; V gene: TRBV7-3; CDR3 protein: CASSMGTSTEAFF
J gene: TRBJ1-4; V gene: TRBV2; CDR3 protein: CAGRDRVEKLFF
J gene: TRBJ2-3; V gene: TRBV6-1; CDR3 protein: CASRVAGGGADTQYF
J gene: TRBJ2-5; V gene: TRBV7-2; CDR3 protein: CASSAGSGGTQYF
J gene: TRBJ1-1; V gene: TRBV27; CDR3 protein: CASLGGQSGAEAFF
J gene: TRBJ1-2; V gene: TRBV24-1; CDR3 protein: CATSGIGGRDGYTF
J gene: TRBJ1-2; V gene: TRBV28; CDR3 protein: CASSLTGNYGYTF
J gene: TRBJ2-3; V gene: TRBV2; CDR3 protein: CASSYRTPQYF
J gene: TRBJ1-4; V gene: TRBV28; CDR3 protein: CASLGWGGANEKLFF
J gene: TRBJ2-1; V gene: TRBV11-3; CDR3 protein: CATRGEPYNEQFF
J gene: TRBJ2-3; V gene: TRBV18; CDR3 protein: CASSPSTAPTDTQYF
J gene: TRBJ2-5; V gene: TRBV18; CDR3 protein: CASSPGLVTGFTQYF
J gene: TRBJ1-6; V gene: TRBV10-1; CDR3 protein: CASVTDRLLDSPLHF
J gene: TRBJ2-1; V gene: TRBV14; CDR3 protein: CASSRSGPELGNEQFF
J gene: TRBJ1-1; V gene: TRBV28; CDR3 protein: CASSSLWDDRRSSTEAFF
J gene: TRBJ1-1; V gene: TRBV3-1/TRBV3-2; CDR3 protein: CASRPRTGRRNTEAFF
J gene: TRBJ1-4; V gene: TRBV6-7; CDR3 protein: CASSYLVSERDSNNEKLFF
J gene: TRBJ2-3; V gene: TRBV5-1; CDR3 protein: CASSVGLAGARADTQYF
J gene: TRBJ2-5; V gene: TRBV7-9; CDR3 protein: CASSLVLAGAPETQYF
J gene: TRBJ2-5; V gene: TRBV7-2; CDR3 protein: CASSLSWGQGSLETQYF
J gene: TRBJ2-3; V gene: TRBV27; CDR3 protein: CASSPQPTSGGSDTQYF
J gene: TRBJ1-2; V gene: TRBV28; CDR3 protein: CASSASGVHYGYTF
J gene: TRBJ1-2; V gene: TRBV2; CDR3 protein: CASRFGAGYTF
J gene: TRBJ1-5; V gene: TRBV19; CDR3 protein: CASSIVAGGNQPQHF
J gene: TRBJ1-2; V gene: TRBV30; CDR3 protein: CAWYRAGYTF
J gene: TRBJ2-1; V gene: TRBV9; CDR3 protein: CASSVGTGFNEQFF
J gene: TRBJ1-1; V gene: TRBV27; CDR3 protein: CASMAGNTEAFF